This TCR beta chain was identified during a study of blood T cell repertoires in COVID-19. Overall study: The United States, Italy and Spain provided the acute and convalescent COVID-19 samples. Nucleic acid was either cDNA or gDNA, and it came from T cells, B-cell-depleted T cells, or PBMCs.

Trimming cost V 6 bases and J 6 bases, with 16 bases left between them. The CDR3 runs 14 residues. Germline loops: CDR1 ENHRY, CDR2 SYGVKD. Study processing details: Quantification of nucleated cells was approximated via reference gene primer amplification. TCRdb keeps only in-frame clones here, not all; method: immunoSEQ multiplex PCR. The V and J calls and clone size are taken from that table; D and trimming were inferred from the DNA. This sample has around 270,000 clones, with less than 90% found just once. Sequenced: peripheral blood. This chain links TRBV10-3 with TRBJ2-3; D might be TRBD2 (5 bases). The sequence came from a man aged 55 to 70 with acute or convalescent COVID-19. As DNA, the CDR3 is TGTGCCATCAGGGTCGCTCCCCCGGGGGATACGCAGTATTTT. Protein product: CAIRVAPPGDTQYF.